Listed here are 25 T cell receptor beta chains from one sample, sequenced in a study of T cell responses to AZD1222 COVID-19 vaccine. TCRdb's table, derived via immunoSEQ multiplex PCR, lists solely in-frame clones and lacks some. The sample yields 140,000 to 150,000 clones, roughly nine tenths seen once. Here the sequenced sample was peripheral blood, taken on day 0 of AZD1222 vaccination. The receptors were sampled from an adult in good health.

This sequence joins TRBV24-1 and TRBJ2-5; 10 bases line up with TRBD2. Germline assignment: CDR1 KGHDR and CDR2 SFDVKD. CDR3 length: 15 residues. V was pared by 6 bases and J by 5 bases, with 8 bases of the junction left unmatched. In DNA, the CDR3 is TGTGCCACCAGTCAGGGGATAGCGGGAGGTGAGACCCAGTACTTC. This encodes CATSQGIAGGETQYF.

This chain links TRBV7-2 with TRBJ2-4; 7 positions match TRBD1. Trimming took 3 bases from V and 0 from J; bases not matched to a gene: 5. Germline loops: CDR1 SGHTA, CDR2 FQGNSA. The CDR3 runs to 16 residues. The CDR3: CASSFRQGIAKNIQYF. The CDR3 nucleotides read TGTGCCAGCAGCTTCCGACAGGGAATAGCCAAAAACATTCAGTACTTC.

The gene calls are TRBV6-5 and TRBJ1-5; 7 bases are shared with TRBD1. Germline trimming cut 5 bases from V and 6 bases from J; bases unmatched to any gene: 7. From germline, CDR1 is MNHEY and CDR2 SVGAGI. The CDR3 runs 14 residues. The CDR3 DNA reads TGTGCCAGCAGTCCAGGGGGAGTGGGTCAGCCCCAGCATTTT. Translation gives CASSPGGVGQPQHF.

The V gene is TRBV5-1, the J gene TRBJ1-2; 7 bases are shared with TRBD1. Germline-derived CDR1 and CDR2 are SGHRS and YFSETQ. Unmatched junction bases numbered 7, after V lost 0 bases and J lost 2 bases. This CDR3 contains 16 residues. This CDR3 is CASSLAPSTGNYGYTF. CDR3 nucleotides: TGCGCCAGCAGCTTGGCACCGTCGACAGGGAACTATGGCTACACCTTC.

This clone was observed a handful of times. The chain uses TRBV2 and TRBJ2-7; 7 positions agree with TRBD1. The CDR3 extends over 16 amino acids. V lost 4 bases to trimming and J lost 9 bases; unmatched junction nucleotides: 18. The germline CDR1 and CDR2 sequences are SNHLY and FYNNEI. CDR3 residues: CASSVGQSPRTRGQYF. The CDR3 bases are TGTGCCAGCAGTGTGGGACAGTCCCCCCGAACCCGAGGGCAGTACTTC.

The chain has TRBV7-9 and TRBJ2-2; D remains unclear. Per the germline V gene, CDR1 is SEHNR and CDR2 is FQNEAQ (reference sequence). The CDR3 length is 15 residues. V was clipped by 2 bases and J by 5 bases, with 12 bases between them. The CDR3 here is CASSLIATRTGELFF. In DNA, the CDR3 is TGTGCCAGCAGCTTAATTGCGACGAGGACCGGGGAGCTGTTTTTT.

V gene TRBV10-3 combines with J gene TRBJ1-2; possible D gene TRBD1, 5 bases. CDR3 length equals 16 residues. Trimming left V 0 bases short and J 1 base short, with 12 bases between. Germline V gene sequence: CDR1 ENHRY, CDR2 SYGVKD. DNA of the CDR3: TGTGCCATCAGTGAGTCCGGGGGATATCTTAACTATGGCTACACCTTC. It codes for CAISESGGYLNYGYTF.

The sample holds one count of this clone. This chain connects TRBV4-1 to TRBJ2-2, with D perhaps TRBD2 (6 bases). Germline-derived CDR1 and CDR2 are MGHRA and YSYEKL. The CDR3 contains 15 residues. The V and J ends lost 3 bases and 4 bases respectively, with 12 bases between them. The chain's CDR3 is CASSHRETGTGELFF. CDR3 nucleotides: TGCGCCAGCAGCCACCGGGAGACGGGCACCGGGGAGCTGTTTTTT.

CDR3 sequence reads: CSASPNTEAFF. The CDR3 nucleotides are TGCAGTGCTAGTCCGAACACTGAAGCTTTCTTT. The chain is built from TRBV20-1 and TRBJ1-1; no firm D call. There are 11 residues in the CDR3. In germline, CDR1 is DFQATT, CDR2 SNEGSKA (reference sequence). V lost 3 bases to trimming and J lost 1 base, with 3 bases between them.

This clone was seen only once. The CDR3 reads CASSPTGVYGYTF. The CDR3 nucleotides are TGTGCCAGCAGCCCGACAGGGGTCTATGGCTACACCTTC. This sequence joins TRBV7-8 and TRBJ1-2; 8 bases align to TRBD1. Germline trimming cut 5 bases from V and 4 bases from J; bases unmatched to any gene: 3. The length of the CDR3 is 13 residues. Germline V gene data show CDR1 as SGHVS and CDR2 as FQNEAQ.

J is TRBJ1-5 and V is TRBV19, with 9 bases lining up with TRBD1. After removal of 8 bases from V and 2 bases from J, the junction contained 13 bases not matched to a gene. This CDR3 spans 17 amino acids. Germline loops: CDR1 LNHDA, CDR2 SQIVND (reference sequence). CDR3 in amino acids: CASVRSGTGTGNQPQHF. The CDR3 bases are TGTGCCAGTGTTCGGTCCGGGACAGGGACCGGCAATCAGCCCCAGCATTTT.

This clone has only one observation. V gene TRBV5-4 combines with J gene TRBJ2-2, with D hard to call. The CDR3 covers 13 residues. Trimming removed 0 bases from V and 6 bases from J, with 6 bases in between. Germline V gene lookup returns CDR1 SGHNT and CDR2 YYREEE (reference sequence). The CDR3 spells CASSLVDSGELFF. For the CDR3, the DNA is TGTGCCAGCAGCTTGGTGGATTCCGGGGAGCTGTTTTTT.

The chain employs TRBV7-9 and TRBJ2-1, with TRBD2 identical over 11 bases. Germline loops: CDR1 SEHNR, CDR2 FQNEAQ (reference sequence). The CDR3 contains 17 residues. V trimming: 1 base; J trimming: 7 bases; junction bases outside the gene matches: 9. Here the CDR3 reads CASSLGLAGPIGNEQFF. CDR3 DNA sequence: TGTGCCAGCAGCTTAGGACTAGCGGGACCGATCGGGAATGAGCAGTTCTTC.

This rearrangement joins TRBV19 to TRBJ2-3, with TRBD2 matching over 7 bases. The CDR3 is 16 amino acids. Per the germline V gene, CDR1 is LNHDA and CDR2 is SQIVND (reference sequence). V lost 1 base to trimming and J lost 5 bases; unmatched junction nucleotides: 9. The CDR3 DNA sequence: TGTGCCAGTAGTATAGGGGGCGGGAGTCGTAAAGATACGCAGTATTTT. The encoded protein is CASSIGGGSRKDTQYF.

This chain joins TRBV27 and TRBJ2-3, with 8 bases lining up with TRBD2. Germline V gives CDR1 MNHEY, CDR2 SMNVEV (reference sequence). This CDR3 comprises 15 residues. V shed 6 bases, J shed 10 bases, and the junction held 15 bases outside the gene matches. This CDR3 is CASSSTSGAPPSQYF. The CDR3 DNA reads TGTGCCAGCAGCTCAACTAGCGGAGCCCCCCCTTCGCAGTATTTT.

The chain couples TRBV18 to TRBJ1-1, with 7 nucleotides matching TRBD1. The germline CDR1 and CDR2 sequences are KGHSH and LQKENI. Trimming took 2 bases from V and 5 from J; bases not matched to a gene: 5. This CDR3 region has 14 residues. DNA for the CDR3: TGTGCCAGCTCACCAACACAGGGGAGGACTGAAGCTTTCTTT. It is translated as CASSPTQGRTEAFF.

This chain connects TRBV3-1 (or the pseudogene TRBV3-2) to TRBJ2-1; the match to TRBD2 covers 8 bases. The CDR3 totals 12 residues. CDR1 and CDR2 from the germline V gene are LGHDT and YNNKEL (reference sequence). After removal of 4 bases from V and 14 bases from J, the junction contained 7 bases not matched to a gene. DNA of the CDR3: TGTGCCAGCAGCCTCGGGGGGGCCCGGGAGTTCTTC. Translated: CASSLGGAREFF.

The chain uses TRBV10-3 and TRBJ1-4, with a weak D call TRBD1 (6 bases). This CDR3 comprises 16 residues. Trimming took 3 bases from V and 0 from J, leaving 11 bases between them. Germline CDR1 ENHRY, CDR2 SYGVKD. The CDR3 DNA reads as TGTGCCATCAGTGACCGGACAGCTGCAACTAATGAAAAACTGTTTTTT. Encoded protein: CAISDRTAATNEKLFF.

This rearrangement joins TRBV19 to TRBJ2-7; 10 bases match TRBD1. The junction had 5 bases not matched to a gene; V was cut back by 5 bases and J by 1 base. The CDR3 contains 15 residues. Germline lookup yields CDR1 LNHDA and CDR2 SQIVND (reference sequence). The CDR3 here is CASSGTGDVSYEQYF. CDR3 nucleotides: TGTGCCAGTAGTGGGACAGGGGATGTTTCCTACGAGCAGTACTTC.

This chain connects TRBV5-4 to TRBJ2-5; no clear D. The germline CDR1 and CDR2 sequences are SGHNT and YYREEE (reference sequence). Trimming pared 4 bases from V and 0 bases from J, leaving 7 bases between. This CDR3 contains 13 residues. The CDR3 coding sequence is TGTGCCAGCAGCCGGTCGTACCAAGAGACCCAGTACTTC. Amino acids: CASSRSYQETQYF.

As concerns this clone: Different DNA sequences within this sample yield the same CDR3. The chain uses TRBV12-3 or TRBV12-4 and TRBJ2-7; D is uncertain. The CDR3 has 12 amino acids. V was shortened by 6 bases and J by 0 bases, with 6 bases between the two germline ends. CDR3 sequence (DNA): TGTGCCAGCAGACACAGCTCCTACGAGCAGTACTTC. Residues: CASRHSSYEQYF.

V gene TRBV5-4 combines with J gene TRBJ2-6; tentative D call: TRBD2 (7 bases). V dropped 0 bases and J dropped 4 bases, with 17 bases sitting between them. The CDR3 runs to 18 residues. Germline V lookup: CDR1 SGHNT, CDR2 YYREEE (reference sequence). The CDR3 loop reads CASSLAKGGPAGANVLTF. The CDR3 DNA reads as TGTGCCAGCAGCTTGGCGAAGGGGGGGCCGGCCGGGGCCAACGTCCTGACTTTC.

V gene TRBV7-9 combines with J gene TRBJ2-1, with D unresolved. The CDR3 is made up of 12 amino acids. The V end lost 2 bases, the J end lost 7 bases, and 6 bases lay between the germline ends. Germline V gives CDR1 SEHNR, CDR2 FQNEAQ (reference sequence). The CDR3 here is CASSLQGNEQFF. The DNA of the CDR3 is TGTGCCAGCAGCTTACAAGGGAATGAGCAGTTCTTC.

CDR3 region: CASSFVRGDNQPQHF. CDR3 DNA sequence: TGTGCCAGCAGTTTTGTCAGGGGAGATAATCAGCCCCAGCATTTT. The V and J genes are TRBV27 and TRBJ1-5, with a possible D match to TRBD1 (6 bases). Per the germline V gene, CDR1 is MNHEY and CDR2 is SMNVEV (reference sequence). V shed 3 bases and J shed 4 bases, with 13 bases lying between them. This CDR3 is 15 amino acids long.

CDR3 protein: CASSLDGTRGNTIYF. CDR3 coding DNA: TGCGCCAGCAGCTTGGATGGGACGAGAGGAAACACCATATATTTT. The gene calls are TRBV5-1 and TRBJ1-3; TRBD1 is a possible D gene (5 bases). Trimming shortened V by 0 bases and J by 4 bases, and 11 bases separated the two germline ends. Germline V lookup: CDR1 SGHRS, CDR2 YFSETQ. The length of the CDR3 is 15 residues.